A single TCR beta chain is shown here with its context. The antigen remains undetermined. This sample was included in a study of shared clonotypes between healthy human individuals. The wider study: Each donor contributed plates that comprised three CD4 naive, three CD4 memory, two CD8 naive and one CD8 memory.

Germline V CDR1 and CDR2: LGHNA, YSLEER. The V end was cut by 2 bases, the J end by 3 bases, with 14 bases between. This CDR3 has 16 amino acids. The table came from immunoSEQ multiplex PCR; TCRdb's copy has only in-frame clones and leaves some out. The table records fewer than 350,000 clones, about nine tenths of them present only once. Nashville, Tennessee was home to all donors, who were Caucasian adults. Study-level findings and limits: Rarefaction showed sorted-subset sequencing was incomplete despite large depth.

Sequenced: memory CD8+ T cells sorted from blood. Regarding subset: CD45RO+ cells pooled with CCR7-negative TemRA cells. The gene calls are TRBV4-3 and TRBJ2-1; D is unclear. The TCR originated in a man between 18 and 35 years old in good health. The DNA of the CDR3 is TGCGCCAGCAGCCAAACAGCCAGCGTTCTCTACAATGAGCAGTTCTTC. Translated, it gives CASSQTASVLYNEQFF.